This T cell receptor (beta chain) stems from a study of cytomegalovirus exposure and HLA in healthy donors. Turning to this clone: Its antigen is not known.

This PCR relied on a set of 60 Vbeta primers and 13 Jbeta primers. Using immunoSEQ multiplex PCR, the repertoire was profiled, and TCRdb retains in-frame clones only, with some absent. The repertoire holds under 200,000 clones, with 75% to 90% as singletons. Study results and caveats: Across donors, sequencing depth was assumed by presence/absence analyses to be roughly uniform.

Looked up from germline, CDR1 is SGHTA and CDR2 is FQGTGA. V shed 5 bases and J shed 5 bases, with 13 bases lying between them. The CDR3 is made up of 13 amino acids. Sample: PBMCs. The V gene is TRBV7-3, the J gene TRBJ2-7; D is unclear. This sequence was found in a woman aged 30 to 39 in good health and CMV-seronegative. The CDR3 DNA follows: TGTGCCAGCAGCCCTCATGGGCTCGACGAGCAGTACTTC. This encodes CASSPHGLDEQYF.